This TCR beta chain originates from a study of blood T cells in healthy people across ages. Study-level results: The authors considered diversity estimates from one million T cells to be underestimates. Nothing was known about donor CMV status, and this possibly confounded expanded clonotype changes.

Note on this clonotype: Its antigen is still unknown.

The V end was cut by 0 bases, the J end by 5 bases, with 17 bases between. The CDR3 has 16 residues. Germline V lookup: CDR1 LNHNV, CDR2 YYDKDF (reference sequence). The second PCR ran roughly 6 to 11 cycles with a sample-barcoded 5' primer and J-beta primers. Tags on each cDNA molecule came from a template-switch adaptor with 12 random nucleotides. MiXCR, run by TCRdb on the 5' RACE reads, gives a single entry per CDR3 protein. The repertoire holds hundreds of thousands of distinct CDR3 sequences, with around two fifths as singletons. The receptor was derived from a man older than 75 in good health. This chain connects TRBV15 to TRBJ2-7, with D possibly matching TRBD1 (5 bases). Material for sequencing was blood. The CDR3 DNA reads TGTGCCACCAGCAGAGACCAACTCTACAGGCCCCACGAGCAGTACTTC. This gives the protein CATSRDQLYRPHEQYF.